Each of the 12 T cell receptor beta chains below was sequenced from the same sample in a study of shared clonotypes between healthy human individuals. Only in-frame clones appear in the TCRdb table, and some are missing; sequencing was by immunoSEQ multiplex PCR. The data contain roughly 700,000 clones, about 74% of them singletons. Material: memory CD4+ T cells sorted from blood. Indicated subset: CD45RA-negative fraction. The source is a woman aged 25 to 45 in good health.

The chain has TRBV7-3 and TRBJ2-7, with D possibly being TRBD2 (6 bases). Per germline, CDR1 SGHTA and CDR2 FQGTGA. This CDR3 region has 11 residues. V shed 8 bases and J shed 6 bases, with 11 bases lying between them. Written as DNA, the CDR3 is TGTGCCAGCGGGCGGGGCCGCGAGCAGTACTTC. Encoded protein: CASGRGREQYF.

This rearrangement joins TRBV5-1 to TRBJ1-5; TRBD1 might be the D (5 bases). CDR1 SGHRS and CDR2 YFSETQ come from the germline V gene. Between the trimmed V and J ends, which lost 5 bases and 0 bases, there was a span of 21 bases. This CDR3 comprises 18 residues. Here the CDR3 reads CASRGRPGPRVSNQPQHF. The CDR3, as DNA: TGCGCCAGCAGGGGGCGTCCGGGCCCTCGGGTTAGCAATCAGCCCCAGCATTTT.

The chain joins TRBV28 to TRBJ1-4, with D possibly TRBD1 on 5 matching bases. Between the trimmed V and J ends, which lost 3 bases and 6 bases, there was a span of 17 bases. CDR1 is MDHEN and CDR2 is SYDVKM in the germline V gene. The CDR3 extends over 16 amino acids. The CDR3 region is CASSFTGPVIYEKLFF. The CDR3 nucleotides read TGTGCCAGCAGTTTTACGGGGCCTGTTATTTATGAAAAACTGTTTTTT.

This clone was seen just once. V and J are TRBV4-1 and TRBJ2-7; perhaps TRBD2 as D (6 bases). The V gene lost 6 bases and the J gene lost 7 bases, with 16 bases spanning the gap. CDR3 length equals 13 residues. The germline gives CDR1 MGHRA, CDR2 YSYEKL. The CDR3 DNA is TGCGCCAGCAGTCTGGCTGGAGGGAGGGAGCAGTACTTC. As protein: CASSLAGGREQYF.

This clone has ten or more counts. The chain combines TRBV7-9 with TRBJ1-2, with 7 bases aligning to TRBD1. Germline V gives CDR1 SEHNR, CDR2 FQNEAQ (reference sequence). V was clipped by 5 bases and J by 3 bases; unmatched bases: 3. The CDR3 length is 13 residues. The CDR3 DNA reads TGTGCCAGCAGCCAAGGACAGGACTATGGCTACACCTTC. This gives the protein CASSQGQDYGYTF.

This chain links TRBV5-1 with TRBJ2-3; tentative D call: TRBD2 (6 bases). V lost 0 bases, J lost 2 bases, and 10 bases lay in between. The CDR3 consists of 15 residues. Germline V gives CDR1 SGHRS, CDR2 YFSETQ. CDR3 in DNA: TGCGCCAGCAGCTTGGATGGGAGGAACACAGATACGCAGTATTTT. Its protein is CASSLDGRNTDTQYF.

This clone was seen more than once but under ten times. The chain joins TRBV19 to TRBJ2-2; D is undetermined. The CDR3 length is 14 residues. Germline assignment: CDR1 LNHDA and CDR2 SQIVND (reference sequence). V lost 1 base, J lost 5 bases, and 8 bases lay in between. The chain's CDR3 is CASSIGARTGELFF. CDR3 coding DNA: TGTGCCAGTAGTATAGGGGCTCGGACCGGGGAGCTGTTTTTT.

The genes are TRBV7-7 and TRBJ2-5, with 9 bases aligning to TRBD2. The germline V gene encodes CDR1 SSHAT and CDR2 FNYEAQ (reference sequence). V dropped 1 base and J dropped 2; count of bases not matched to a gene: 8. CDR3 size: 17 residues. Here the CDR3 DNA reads TGTGCCAGCAGCTTAGGGGCGACTAGCGGACCACAAGAGACCCAGTACTTC. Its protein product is CASSLGATSGPQETQYF.

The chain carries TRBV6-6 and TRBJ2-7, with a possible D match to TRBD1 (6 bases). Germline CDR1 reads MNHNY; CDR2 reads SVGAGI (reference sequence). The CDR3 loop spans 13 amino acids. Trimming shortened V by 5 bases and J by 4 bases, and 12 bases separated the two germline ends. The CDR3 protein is CASSPGQPYEQYF. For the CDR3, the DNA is TGTGCCAGCAGTCCCGGACAGCCGTACGAGCAGTACTTC.

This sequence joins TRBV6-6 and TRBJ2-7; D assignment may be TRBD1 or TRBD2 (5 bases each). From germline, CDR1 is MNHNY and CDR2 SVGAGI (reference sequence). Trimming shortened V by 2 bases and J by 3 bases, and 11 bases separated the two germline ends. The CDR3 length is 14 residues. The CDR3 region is CASSYRDGRYEQYF. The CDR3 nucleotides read TGTGCCAGCAGTTACCGGGACGGGCGCTACGAGCAGTACTTC.

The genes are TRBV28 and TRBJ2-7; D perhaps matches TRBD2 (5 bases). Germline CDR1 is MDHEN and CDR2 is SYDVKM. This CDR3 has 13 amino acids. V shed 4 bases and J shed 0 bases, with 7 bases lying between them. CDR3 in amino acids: CASSWTLSYEQYF. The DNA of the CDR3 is TGTGCCAGCAGTTGGACTCTCTCCTACGAGCAGTACTTC.

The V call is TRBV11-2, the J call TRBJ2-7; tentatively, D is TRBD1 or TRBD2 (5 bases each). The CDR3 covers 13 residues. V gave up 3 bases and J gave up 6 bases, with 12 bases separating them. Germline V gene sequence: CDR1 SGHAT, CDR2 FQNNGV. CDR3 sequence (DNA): TGTGCCAGCAGCTTCGCCGAGGGGCGCGAGCAGTACTTC. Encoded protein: CASSFAEGREQYF. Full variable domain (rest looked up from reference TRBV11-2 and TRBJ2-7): EAGVAQSPRYKIIEKRQSVAFWCNPISGHATLYWYQQILGQGPKLLIQFQNNGVVDDSQLPKDRFSAERLKGVDSTLKIQPAKLEDSAVYLCASSFAEGREQYFGPGTRLTVT.